The 2 T cell receptor beta chains given below trace back to one sample, sequenced in a study of T cell responses to AZD1222 COVID-19 vaccine. Produced via immunoSEQ multiplex PCR; TCRdb's table is partial and in-frame only. The sample includes approximately 190,000 clones, roughly 92% of them seen just once. The specimen was peripheral blood, collected on day 0 of AZD1222 vaccination. These receptors originate from an adult in good health.

This rearrangement joins TRBV7-6 to TRBJ1-3; 7 bases line up with TRBD1. The V segment lost 6 bases and the J segment 1 base; nucleotides outside the gene matches: 15. Germline CDR1 is SGHVS and CDR2 is FNYEAQ. The CDR3 covers 18 residues. The CDR3 bases are TGTGCCAGCAGTCTCCTGGGACAGAGACTTTTATCTGGAAACACCATATATTTT. Residues: CASSLLGQRLLSGNTIYF.

This clone was seen once. J is TRBJ1-4 and V is TRBV7-2; D perhaps matches TRBD1 (5 bases). This CDR3 has 15 amino acids. Germline assignment: CDR1 SGHTA and CDR2 FQGNSA. V lost 4 bases, J lost 8 bases, and 17 bases lay in between. The CDR3 sequence is CASSSDSPRGEKLFF. CDR3 in DNA: TGTGCCAGCAGCTCAGACAGTCCCCGAGGGGAAAAACTGTTTTTT.